The 14 T cell receptor beta chains given below trace back to one sample, sequenced in a study of OX40 agonist ivuxolimab in advanced cancers. Repertoires were generated with immunoSEQ multiplex PCR, while TCRdb's copy carries only in-frame clones and drops some. The sample consists of under 85,000 clones, roughly 91% of them appearing once. The sample was CD4+ or CD8+ T cells sorted from blood, taken in a trial of the OX40 agonist ivuxolimab. The origin of the receptors is an adult with an advanced solid tumor such as melanoma, head and neck, liver or kidney cancer.

CDR3 sequence reads: CASSFVAGEYIGTGELFF. CDR3 bases: TGTGCCAGCAGTTTTGTTGCGGGAGAATACATCGGCACCGGGGAGCTGTTTTTT. V is TRBV2 and J is TRBJ2-2; 7 positions match TRBD2. Germline V lookup: CDR1 SNHLY, CDR2 FYNNEI. Trimming cost V 5 bases and J 4 bases; bases outside gene matches: 16. The CDR3 has 18 amino acids.

The chain uses TRBV7-2 and TRBJ1-3; D ambiguous. The germline CDR1 and CDR2 sequences are SGHTA and FQGNSA. The CDR3 runs to 16 residues. The V and J ends lost 3 bases and 1 base respectively, with 13 bases between them. CDR3 sequence reads: CASSLAAAVSGNTIYF. Written as DNA, the CDR3 is TGTGCCAGCAGCTTGGCGGCAGCAGTTTCTGGAAACACCATATATTTT.

The rearrangement joins TRBV29-1 to TRBJ2-5; D might be TRBD2 (5 bases). The CDR3 runs to 13 residues. The V gene lost 7 bases and the J gene lost 0 bases, with 12 bases spanning the gap. Germline-derived CDR1 and CDR2 are SQVTM and ANQGSEA. The CDR3 DNA reads as TGCAGCGCCGAGGGTCCTTACCAAGAGACCCAGTACTTC. It encodes CSAEGPYQETQYF. The full variable domain, completed using reference TRBV29-1 and TRBJ2-5, is SAVISQKPSRDICQRGTSLTIQCQVDSQVTMMFWYRQQPGQSLTLIATANQGSEATYESGFVIDKFPISRPNLTFSTLTVSNMSPEDSSIYLCSAEGPYQETQYFGPGTRLLVL.

In nucleotides, the CDR3 is TGTGCCGGCGTCGGTCGGCGACCTCAGGACACTGAAGCTTTCTTT. It is translated as CAGVGRRPQDTEAFF. The gene calls are TRBV6-7 and TRBJ1-1; no definite D call. TRBV6-7 is annotated as an ORF whose role is uncertain. The CDR3 spans 15 residues. V dropped 11 bases and J dropped 3 bases, with 22 bases sitting between them.

The chain employs TRBV11-1 and TRBJ2-3; TRBD2 matches 9 bases. The CDR3 loop spans 16 amino acids. The junction had 10 bases not matched to a gene; V was cut back by 4 bases and J by 5 bases. Germline loops: CDR1 SGHAT, CDR2 FQDESV (reference sequence). The CDR3 protein is CASSSVAGGWEDTQYF. The CDR3 DNA reads as TGTGCCAGCAGCTCCGTGGCGGGAGGGTGGGAAGATACGCAGTATTTT.

This chain connects TRBV5-1 to TRBJ1-1; the match to TRBD1 covers 7 bases. Germline lookup yields CDR1 SGHRS and CDR2 YFSETQ. The CDR3 spans 14 residues. Trimming removed 0 bases from V and 1 base from J; junction bases left unmatched: 0. As DNA, the CDR3 is TGCGCCAGCAGCTTGGAGGGGGCGAACACTGAAGCTTTCTTT. This codes for CASSLEGANTEAFF.

This rearrangement joins TRBV18 to TRBJ2-5, with D unclear. V gave up 0 bases and J gave up 1 base, with 9 bases separating them. Germline V gene data show CDR1 as KGHSH and CDR2 as LQKENI. The CDR3 contains 15 residues. In DNA form, the CDR3 reads TGTGCCAGCTCACCACCGGGCGTCACCCAAGAGACCCAGTACTTC. It encodes CASSPPGVTQETQYF.

J is TRBJ2-1 and V is TRBV5-1, with 8 bases aligning to TRBD2. CDR1 and CDR2 from the germline V gene are SGHRS and YFSETQ. The CDR3 has 16 residues. Trimming removed 3 bases from V and 9 bases from J; junction bases left unmatched: 14. The CDR3 region is CASSSAGTSNVGEQFF. In DNA, the CDR3 is TGCGCCAGCAGCTCGGCCGGGACTAGTAATGTAGGTGAGCAGTTCTTC. The entire variable domain, with the rest obtained from reference TRBV5-1 and TRBJ2-1, is as follows: KAGVTQTPRYLIKTRGQQVTLSCSPISGHRSVSWYQQTPGQGLQFLFEYFSETQRNKGNFPGRFSGRQFSNSRSEMNVSTLELGDSALYLCASSSAGTSNVGEQFFGPGTRLTVL.

The V call is TRBV7-2, the J call TRBJ2-7; D possibly corresponds to TRBD2 (6 bases). Trimming stripped 2 bases from V and 4 bases from J, with 15 bases between. The CDR3 consists of 15 residues. The germline V gene has CDR1 SGHTA and CDR2 FQGNSA. The CDR3 DNA sequence: TGTGCCAGCAGCTTAATTGCGGGGCAGGCATACGAGCAGTACTTC. It codes for CASSLIAGQAYEQYF.

The chain is built from TRBV5-1 and TRBJ1-3, with a tentative D call TRBD1 (5 bases). The V gene's germline CDR1 is SGHRS and CDR2 YFSETQ. The V end was cut by 4 bases, the J end by 0 bases, with 8 bases between. The CDR3 consists of 14 residues. CDR3 sequence: CASSLDSSGNTIYF. The CDR3 DNA reads as TGCGCCAGCAGCCTCGACAGCTCTGGAAACACCATATATTTT.

The chain recombines TRBV27 with TRBJ2-2, with 9 bases aligning to TRBD1. V lost 5 bases and J lost 7; bases outside the gene matches: 8. Germline lookup yields CDR1 MNHEY and CDR2 SMNVEV (reference sequence). The CDR3 spans 15 residues. The CDR3 here is CASSRKGQGGGELFF. Here the CDR3 DNA reads TGTGCCAGCAGTAGAAAGGGACAGGGAGGCGGGGAGCTGTTTTTT.

J is TRBJ2-1 and V is TRBV7-9; 12 bases agree with TRBD2. The CDR3 covers 16 residues. V trimming: 4 bases; J trimming: 9 bases; junction bases outside the gene matches: 10. Germline V gives CDR1 SEHNR, CDR2 FQNEAQ (reference sequence). CDR3 sequence (DNA): TGTGCCAGCAGCTACCTTCTAGCGGGAGGGCCCGTTGAGCAGTTCTTC. The encoded protein is CASSYLLAGGPVEQFF.

The CDR3 coding sequence is TGTGCTAGTGGTTTGGATCAGTACGAGCAGTACTTC. It yields the protein CASGLDQYEQYF. This sequence joins TRBV12-5 and TRBJ2-5; no clear D. The end of the DNA aligns better with TRBJ2-7, so the J call may be wrong. The CDR3 contains 12 residues. Germline V gene sequence: CDR1 LGHNT, CDR2 FRNRAP.

With regard to this clone: The junction differs from germline at one of its ends, possibly a read error. The rearrangement links TRBV6-5 to TRBJ1-1, with a tentative D call TRBD1 (5 bases). This CDR3 is 10 amino acids long. Germline assignment: CDR1 MNHEY and CDR2 SVGAGI. The CDR3 DNA reads TGTGCCAGCATTGGGTGGGGCATCCACTTT. Its translation: CASIGWGIHF.